This TCR beta chain was obtained from a study of CD8+CD57+ T cells in acquired aplastic anemia. Study outcomes and limitations: There were 25 to 35 CD8+ CDR3 sequences that occurred in both patients and controls.

This clonotype showed up just once. Its antigen is still unknown. The junction shows a germline mismatch at one end, possibly a read error. Germline lookup yields CDR1 MDHEN and CDR2 SYDVKM. This CDR3 has 14 amino acids. Genomic DNA constituted the template upon which TCR beta VDJ and CDR3 profiling was performed. TCRdb reanalysed the reads using MiXCR and keeps one entry per CDR3 protein. The data contain 250,000 to 350,000 distinct CDR3 sequences, around three fifths of them singletons. The sequence came from a human donor with severe aplastic anemia or a healthy control (not recorded which). This chain joins TRBV28 and TRBJ1-1; no clear D. The specimen sequenced was sorted CD4+, CD8+, or CD8+CD57+ T cells (not recorded which) from PBMCs. The CDR3: CASSLQGWAYEALF. The CDR3 DNA is TGTGCCAGCAGTTTGCAAGGTTGGGCCTATGAAGCTTTGTTT. Variable domain in full (rest from reference TRBV28 and TRBJ1-1): DVKVTQSSRYLVKRTGEKVFLECVQDMDHENMFWYRQDPGLGLRLIYFSYDVKMKEKGDIPEGYSVSREKKERFSLILESASTNQTSMYLCASSLQGWAYEALFGQGTRLTVV.